This entry is about one T cell receptor (beta chain). The ends lost 3 bases at V and 4 bases at J; junction bases unmatched: 3. From germline, CDR1 is KGHDR and CDR2 SFDVKD. This CDR3 comprises 15 residues. This sample was taken from a study of blood T cell repertoires in COVID-19. Study-level information: Researchers got acute and convalescent COVID-19 samples from the United States, Italy and Spain. PBMCs, B-cell-depleted T cells, or T cells were the source of the cDNA or gDNA that made up the material.

Study processing details: Reference gene primers were amplified, and this amplification served to estimate nucleated cell counts. Measured with immunoSEQ multiplex PCR; TCRdb has only the in-frame clones, and not every one. The DNA gave D and trimming, while V, J and clone size come from that table. The data show over 110,000 clones, about 91% seen once. The chain has TRBV24-1 and TRBJ1-5, with 9 bases lining up with TRBD1. The receptor's source is a human donor in a cohort sampled during active COVID-19. Sample: peripheral blood. The CDR3 DNA follows: TGTGCCACCAGTGATAACAGGGGGCCGAATCAGCCCCAGCATTTT. Residues: CATSDNRGPNQPQHF.